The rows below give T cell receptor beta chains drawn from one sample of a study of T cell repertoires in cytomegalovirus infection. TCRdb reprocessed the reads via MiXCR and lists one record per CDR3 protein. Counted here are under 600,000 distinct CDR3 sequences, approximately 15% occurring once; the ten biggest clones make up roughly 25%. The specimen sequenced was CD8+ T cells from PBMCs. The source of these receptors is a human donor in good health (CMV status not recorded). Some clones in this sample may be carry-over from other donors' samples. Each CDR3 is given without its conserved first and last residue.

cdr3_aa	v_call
ATSRVGTGANEQF	TRBV15
ASSPYKRSTDTQY	TRBV28
ASSLLGREQF	TRBV27
SATGTGFSDEQY	TRBV20-1
ASSLGGGNSPLH	TRBV7-9
ASSLRTANTGELF	TRBV5-1
ASRQGVGNGYT	TRBV6-5
ASSTLRRGREDTQY	TRBV19
ASSPGTGQAYEQY	TRBV27
ASSLGGGSSSVEQY	TRBV4-1
ASSLTGAAYEQY	TRBV5-5
ASSQDGKAFISPLH	TRBV4-1
ASSLGTGLNTGELF	TRBV7-6
ASSFDLRGTDTQY	TRBV27
ATSITGGQPHTDTQY	TRBV15
ASRSSIRRSGSHYEQY	TRBV28
ASSQGVEAF	TRBV12-3/TRBV12-4
ASSHYTGELF	TRBV7-6
ASRGQVHRGPYGYT	TRBV4-1
ASSVGERDYNEQF	TRBV27
ASSFTGSSTDTQY	TRBV11-3
ASSFFPNTEAF	TRBV11-2
ASSLGRGMH	TRBV4-1
ASNPAGGKNSPLH	TRBV5-1
ASSRTGVGVNEQF	TRBV10-2
ASISPYGYT	TRBV2
ASSLALADYNEQF	TRBV7-9
ASSYGTGPHNEQF	TRBV6-2/TRBV6-3
ASSQEAGELF	TRBV7-6
ASSYSGRGTYNEQF	TRBV6-6
AISKSEPPREYNEQF	TRBV10-3
ASSFPRTVSNQPQH	TRBV2
ASSQGPNTEAS	TRBV27
ASGSRDLADEQF	TRBV12-5
ASSLRTGGSYNEQF	TRBV7-6
ASSHRTTVNEQF	TRBV7-8
ASSVGSGGSYEQY	TRBV9
SAPKGYTQY	TRBV20-1
ASSLVGGSTGELF	TRBV7-6
SARDRGHSYEQY	TRBV20-1
SSGGPYNEQF	TRBV20-1